Listed here are 14 T cell receptor beta chains from one sample, sequenced in a study of CD8+CD57+ T cells in acquired aplastic anemia. The use of genomic DNA as template underpinned the TCR beta VDJ and CDR3 profiling. In TCRdb, the reads were re-called with MiXCR into one record per CDR3 protein. The repertoire holds some 200,000 distinct CDR3 sequences, with roughly 50% as singletons. Before being chosen for sequencing, patients had shown CD8+CD57+ cell expansion by flow cytometry. Sequenced sample: sorted CD4+, CD8+, or CD8+CD57+ T cells (not recorded which) from PBMCs. Receptors were obtained from a human donor with aplastic anemia.

V and J are TRBV11-2 and TRBJ2-5, with 13 bases matching TRBD2. CDR3 length equals 15 residues. Germline CDR1 is SGHAT and CDR2 is FQNNGV. The J segment lost 5 bases and the V segment lost 5 bases, leaving 5 bases of the junction unmatched. CDR3 coding DNA: TGTGCCAGCAGCCGACTAGCGGGGGGACGGGAGACCCAGTACTTC. It is translated as CASSRLAGGRETQYF.

This chain's CDR3 is CSASQGGEQYV. The CDR3 DNA reads as TGCAGTGCTAGTCAGGGGGGCGAGCAGTACGTC. The chain employs TRBV20-1 and TRBJ2-7; D may be TRBD1 (7 bases). This CDR3 region has 11 residues. Trimming shortened V by 3 bases and J by 6 bases, and 9 bases separated the two germline ends. From germline, CDR1 is DFQATT and CDR2 SNEGSKA (reference sequence).

A remark on this clonotype: Given the absence of the conserved phenylalanine or tryptophan at the CDR3 end, a read error is likely. No DNA is shown, since the ends of the CDR3 on it are uncertain; the CDR3 is the one TCRdb lists. The chain uses TRBV9 and TRBJ2-5; the table assigns TRBD1, which was not confirmed against the DNA. A total of 16 residues make up the CDR3, ends included. The germline gives CDR1 SGDLS, CDR2 YYNGEE. The CDR3 reads CASSVGTGSYGYTFGS.

Comment on this clonotype: A read error is likely, as this CDR3 ends without the conserved phenylalanine or tryptophan. The chain's CDR3 is CASSPGDSGQYL. In DNA form, the CDR3 reads TGTGCCAGCAGCCCAGGGGATAGCGGGCAGTACCTC. The genes are TRBV7-3 and TRBJ2-5; D possibly corresponds to TRBD2 (7 bases). The CDR3 length is 12 residues. The germline V gene has CDR1 SGHTA and CDR2 FQGTGA. V was trimmed by 5 bases and J by 11 bases, leaving 15 bases between them.

To note about this clonotype: One junction end does not reproduce the germline sequence, and a read error may be involved. V and J are TRBV5-1 and TRBJ2-1; possibly TRBD1 or TRBD2 for D (6 bases each). From germline, CDR1 is SGHRS and CDR2 YFSETQ. The CDR3 length is 14 residues. CDR3 loop: CASGLEGTTNEQFF. The DNA for the CDR3 is TGCGCCAGCGGCTTGGAGGGGACAACTAATGAGCAGTTCTTC.

This clonotype was seen a single time. The chain couples TRBV6-5 to TRBJ1-6; unclear D gene. Germline assignment: CDR1 MNHEY and CDR2 SVGAGI. This CDR3 contains 14 residues. V gave up 1 base and J gave up 6 bases, with 7 bases separating them. The CDR3 DNA reads TGTGCCAGCAGTTACTACGGTCTTAATTCACCCCTCCACTTT. The encoded protein is CASSYYGLNSPLHF.

This clonotype has a count of ten or more. The CDR3 region has the DNA TGTGCCAGCAGCGTAAAAGGGAGGGGAAACACCATATATTTT. This gives the protein CASSVKGRGNTIYF. The rearrangement uses TRBV9 and TRBJ1-3; D uncertain. The CDR3 spans 14 residues. Germline-derived CDR1 and CDR2 are SGDLS and YYNGEE. The V end lost 1 base, the J end lost 4 bases, and 9 bases lay between the germline ends.

This chain joins TRBV6-5 and TRBJ1-2; the D gene is possibly TRBD1 (5 bases). Germline values: CDR1 MNHEY, CDR2 SVGAGI. The CDR3 extends over 15 amino acids. V was cut by 10 bases and J by 4 bases, with 22 bases left in between. CDR3 bases: TGTGCCATCAACCCCCGGGGGGAGGCGATCTATGGCTACACCTTC. Translation gives CAINPRGEAIYGYTF.

The chain couples TRBV19 to TRBJ1-5; 9 bases are a match to TRBD1. CDR3 length equals 15 residues. The germline gives CDR1 LNHDA, CDR2 SQIVND (reference sequence). The J segment lost 4 bases and the V segment lost 3 bases, leaving 4 bases of the junction unmatched. CDR3 DNA sequence: TGTGCCAGTAGTATCACAGGGGGCAGGAATCAGCCCCAGCATTTT. Amino acids: CASSITGGRNQPQHF.

This chain links TRBV7-7 with TRBJ1-4, with D perhaps matching TRBD1 (5 bases). CDR1 and CDR2 from the germline V gene are SSHAT and FNYEAQ (reference sequence). This CDR3 has 17 residues. Trimming removed 4 bases from V and 0 bases from J, with 15 bases in between. The chain's CDR3 is CASSSDGGYATNEKLFF. CDR3 coding DNA: TGTGCCAGCAGCTCAGACGGGGGGTACGCAACTAATGAAAAACTGTTTTTT.

This clonotype was seen at least ten times. This chain connects TRBV5-1 to TRBJ2-1, with a possible D match to TRBD1 (6 bases). The CDR3 runs 12 residues. The germline V gene has CDR1 SGHRS and CDR2 YFSETQ. The V gene lost 0 bases and the J gene lost 10 bases, with 8 bases spanning the gap. CDR3 protein: CASSLAGTEQFF. The CDR3 nucleotides read TGCGCCAGCAGCTTGGCCGGGACAGAGCAGTTCTTC.

This clonotype was observed at least ten times. The rearrangement uses TRBV20-1 and TRBJ2-7; D call uncertain. The V gene lost 3 bases and the J gene lost 0 bases, with 15 bases spanning the gap. The CDR3 is 15 amino acids. CDR1 is DFQATT, CDR2 SNEGSKA, per germline (reference sequence). In DNA form, the CDR3 reads TGCAGTGCTAGCCCTAGATCGCGGAGCTCCTACGAGCAGTACTTC. It translates to CSASPRSRSSYEQYF.

This clonotype was observed many times. The V call is TRBV11-2, the J call TRBJ1-3; tentative D call: TRBD1 (5 bases). The V gene's germline CDR1 is SGHAT and CDR2 FQNNGV. The CDR3 spans 15 residues. Trimming removed 4 bases from V and 9 bases from J, with 19 bases in between. The DNA for the CDR3 is TGTGCCAGCAGCTCACTCCAGGGCCAACGCACCACCATATATTTT. Translation: CASSSLQGQRTTIYF.

V is TRBV9 and J is TRBJ2-1; D not resolved. V lost 0 bases and J lost 0, with 19 bases in between. The germline gives CDR1 SGDLS, CDR2 YYNGEE. The CDR3 spans 19 residues. The CDR3 spells CASSVGRFWAARSYNEQFF. The DNA of the CDR3 is TGTGCCAGCAGCGTAGGCAGGTTTTGGGCAGCGCGCTCCTACAATGAGCAGTTCTTC.